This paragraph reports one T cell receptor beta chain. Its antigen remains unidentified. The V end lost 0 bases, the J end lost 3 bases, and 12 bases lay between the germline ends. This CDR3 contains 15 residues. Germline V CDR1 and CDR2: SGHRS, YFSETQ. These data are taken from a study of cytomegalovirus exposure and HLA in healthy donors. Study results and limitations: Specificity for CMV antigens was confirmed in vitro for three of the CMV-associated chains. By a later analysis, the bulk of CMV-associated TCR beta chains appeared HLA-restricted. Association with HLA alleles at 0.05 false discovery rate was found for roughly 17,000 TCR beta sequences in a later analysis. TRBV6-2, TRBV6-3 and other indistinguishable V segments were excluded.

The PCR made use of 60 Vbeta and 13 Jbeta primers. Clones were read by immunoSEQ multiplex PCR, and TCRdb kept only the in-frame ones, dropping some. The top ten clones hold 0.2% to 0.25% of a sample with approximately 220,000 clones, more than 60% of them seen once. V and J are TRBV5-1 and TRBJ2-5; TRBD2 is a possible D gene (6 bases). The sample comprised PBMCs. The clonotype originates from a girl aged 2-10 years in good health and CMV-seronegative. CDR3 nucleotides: TGCGCCAGCAGCTTGGGGAGGGGCCGGGAAGAGACCCAGTACTTC. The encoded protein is CASSLGRGREETQYF. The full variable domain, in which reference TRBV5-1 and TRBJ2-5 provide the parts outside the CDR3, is KAGVTQTPRYLIKTRGQQVTLSCSPISGHRSVSWYQQTPGQGLQFLFEYFSETQRNKGNFPGRFSGRQFSNSRSEMNVSTLELGDSALYLCASSLGRGREETQYFGPGTRLLVL.